The clone carrying this TCR beta chain turned up a few times. Its target is unknown. This record belongs to a study of T cells in Graves' hyperthyroidism and ophthalmopathy. PBMCs came from 8.5 to 10 ml fresh peripheral blood. What was amplified from RNA transcripts were TCR beta CDR3 regions. The HTBI primer set drove a first-round RT-PCR of the TCR CDR3. In TCRdb, the multiplex PCR reads were re-called with MiXCR into one record per CDR3 protein. The sample lists about 280,000 distinct CDR3 sequences, under 30% occurring once. With V trimmed by 6 bases and J by 7 bases, 9 bases remained unmatched. Looked up from germline, CDR1 is MNHNS and CDR2 is SASEGT. The CDR3 totals 15 residues. Study-wide results and caveats: Within blood appeared most thyroid clonotypes that had expanded above 0.001.

This sequence was found in a man aged 35 to 55 with Graves' hyperthyroidism that later progressed to Graves' ophthalmopathy. This sequence joins TRBV6-1 and TRBJ2-2; TRBD1 matches at 9 bases. The sequenced sample consisted of blood. The CDR3 bases are TGTGCCAGCAGACAGGGACAGGGCAATTTCGGGGAGCTGTTTTTT. This codes for CASRQGQGNFGELFF.